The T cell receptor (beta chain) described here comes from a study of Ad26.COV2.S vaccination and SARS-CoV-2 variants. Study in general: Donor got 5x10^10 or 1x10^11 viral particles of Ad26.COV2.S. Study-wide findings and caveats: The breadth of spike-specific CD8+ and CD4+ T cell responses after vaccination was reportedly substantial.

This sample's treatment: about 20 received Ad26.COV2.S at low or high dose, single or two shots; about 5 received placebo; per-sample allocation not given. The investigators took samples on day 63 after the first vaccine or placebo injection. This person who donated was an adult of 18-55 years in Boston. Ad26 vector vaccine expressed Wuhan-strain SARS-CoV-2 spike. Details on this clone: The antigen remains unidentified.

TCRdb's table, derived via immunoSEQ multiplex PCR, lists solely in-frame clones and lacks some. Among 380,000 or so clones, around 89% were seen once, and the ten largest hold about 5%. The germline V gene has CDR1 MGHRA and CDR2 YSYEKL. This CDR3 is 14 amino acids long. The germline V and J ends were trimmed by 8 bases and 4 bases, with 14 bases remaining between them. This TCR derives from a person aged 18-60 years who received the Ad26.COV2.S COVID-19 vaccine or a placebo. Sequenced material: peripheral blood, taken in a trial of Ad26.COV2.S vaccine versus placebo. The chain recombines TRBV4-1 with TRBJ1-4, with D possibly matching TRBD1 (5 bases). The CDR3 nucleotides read TGCGCCAGCTCAGACCAGGGATATAATGAAAAACTGTTTTTT. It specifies CASSDQGYNEKLFF.